The T cell receptor beta chain under discussion was sequenced for a study of T cell changes during pregnancy in multiple sclerosis (dated by TCRdb to about 2019). About the study as a whole: The study looked at changes in the T cell repertoire across pregnancy in women with multiple sclerosis.

Turning to this clone: Its antigen remains undetermined. No much larger clonotype is one base removed from it; base qualities were not supplied.

The CDR3 sequence holds 17 residues, the cysteine and phenylalanine included. The sequence is cut down to CDR3 DNA, 51 bases in frame from base 1. From a lookup of the germline V gene (reference sequence), CDR1 and CDR2 are SGHKS and YYEKEE. The V end gives up 0 bases and the J end 4 bases, leaving 12 bases in the junction not matched to a gene. Library preparation employed the immunoSEQ multiplex PCR assay. The source is immuneACCESS, and TCRdb retained only in-frame sequences with V and J called. Part of the clones is not carried over; for the studies checked, unresolved V genes explain less than half of this, and the remainder is unexplained. This sample has some 47,000 clones in its table, and 88% of those were observed once. Of the sample, about 5.5% falls within the top ten clones.

The sequence is built from TRBV5-5 and TRBJ1-2; 7 central nucleotides agree with TRBD1. The receptor was isolated from a female donor in good health, enrolled as a control in a pregnancy study. The specimen was CD8+ T cells from peripheral blood mononuclear cells, collected after pregnancy. The CDR3 reads as follows: CASSLDNYRGNTYGYTF. The nucleotides read TGTGCCAGCAGCTTGGACAACTACAGGGGTAATACCTATGGCTACACCTTC.